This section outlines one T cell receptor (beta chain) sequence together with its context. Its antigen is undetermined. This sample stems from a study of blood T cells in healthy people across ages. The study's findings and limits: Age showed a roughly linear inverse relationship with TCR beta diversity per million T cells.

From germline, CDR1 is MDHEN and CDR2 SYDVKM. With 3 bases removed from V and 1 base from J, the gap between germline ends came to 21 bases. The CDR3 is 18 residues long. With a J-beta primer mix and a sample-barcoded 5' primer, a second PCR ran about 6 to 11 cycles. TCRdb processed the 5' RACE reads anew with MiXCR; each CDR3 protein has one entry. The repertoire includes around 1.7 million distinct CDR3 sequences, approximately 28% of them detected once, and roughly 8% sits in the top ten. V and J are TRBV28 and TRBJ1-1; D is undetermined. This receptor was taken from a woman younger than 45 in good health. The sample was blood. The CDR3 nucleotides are TGTGCCAGCAGTTTGACGCTTGGCGCCGGAGGCAGGAACACTGAAGCTTTCTTT. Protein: CASSLTLGAGGRNTEAFF.